In its sample, the clone carrying this TCR beta chain was seen a few times. Germline loops: CDR1 SGHTA, CDR2 FQGNSA. The CDR3 runs 14 residues. V lost 2 bases to trimming and J lost 6 bases, with 11 bases between them. Original processing methods: The assay estimated nucleated cells by amplifying reference gene primers. Assay used: immunoSEQ multiplex PCR; TCRdb lists only in-frame clones, some missing. D and trimming come from the DNA, and the V and J calls and clone size come from that table. The sample carries around 240,000 clones, roughly 88% recorded once. This entry belongs to a study of blood T cell repertoires in COVID-19. Looking at the study overall: The origin of the acute and convalescent COVID-19 samples was the United States, Italy and Spain. In each case, the material was cDNA or gDNA derived from T cells, B-cell-depleted T cells, or PBMCs.

Sequenced sample: PBMCs or T cells enriched from blood (not recorded which). The chain carries TRBV7-2 and TRBJ1-5, with D unresolved. This receptor was obtained from a woman aged 50 to 60 who had recovered from COVID-19. The CDR3 DNA sequence: TGTGCCAGCAGCTTAACCTTGGCAGGTCAGCCCCAGCATTTT. This codes for CASSLTLAGQPQHF.